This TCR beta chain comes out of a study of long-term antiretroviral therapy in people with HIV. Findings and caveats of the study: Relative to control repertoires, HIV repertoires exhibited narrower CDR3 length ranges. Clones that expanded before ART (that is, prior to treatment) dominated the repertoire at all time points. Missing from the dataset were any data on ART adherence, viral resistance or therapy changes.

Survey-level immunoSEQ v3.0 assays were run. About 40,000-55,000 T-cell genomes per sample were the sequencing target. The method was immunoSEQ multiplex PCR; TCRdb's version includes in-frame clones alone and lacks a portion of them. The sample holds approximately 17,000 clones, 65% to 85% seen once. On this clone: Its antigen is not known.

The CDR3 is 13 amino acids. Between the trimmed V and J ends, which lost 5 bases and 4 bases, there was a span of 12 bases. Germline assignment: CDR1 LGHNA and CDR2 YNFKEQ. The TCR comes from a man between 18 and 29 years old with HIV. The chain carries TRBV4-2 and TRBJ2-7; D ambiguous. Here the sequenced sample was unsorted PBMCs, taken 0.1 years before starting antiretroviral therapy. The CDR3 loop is CASSSSLRYEQYF. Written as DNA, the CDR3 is TGTGCCAGCAGCTCCTCCCTTAGATACGAGCAGTACTTC.